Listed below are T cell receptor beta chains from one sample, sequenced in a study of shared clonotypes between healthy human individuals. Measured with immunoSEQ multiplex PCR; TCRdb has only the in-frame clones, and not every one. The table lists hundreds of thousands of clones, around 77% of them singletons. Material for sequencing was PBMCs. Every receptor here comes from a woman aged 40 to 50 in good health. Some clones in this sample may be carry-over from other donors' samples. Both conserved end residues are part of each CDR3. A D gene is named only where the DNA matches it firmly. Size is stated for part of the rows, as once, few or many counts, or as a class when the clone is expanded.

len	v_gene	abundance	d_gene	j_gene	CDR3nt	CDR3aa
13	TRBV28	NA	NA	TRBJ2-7	TGTGCCACCTATACCCGACAGGTAGTACGGCAGTACTTC	CATYTRQVVRQYF
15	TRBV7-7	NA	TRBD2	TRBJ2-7	TGTGCCAGCAGCTTAGCTAGCGGGAGCTCCTACGAGCAGTACTTC	CASSLASGSSYEQYF
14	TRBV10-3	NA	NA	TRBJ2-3	TGTGCCAGTCAACAGGACCGTAGCACAGATACGCAGTATTTT	CASQQDRSTDTQYF
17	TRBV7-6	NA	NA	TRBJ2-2	TGTGCCAGCAGCTTAGGGGTAGACGGGAGTGATACCGGGGAGCTGTTTTTT	CASSLGVDGSDTGELFF
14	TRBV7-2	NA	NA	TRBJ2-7	TGTGCCAGCAGCTTAGCAGGGGGTGTCGACGAGCAGTACTTC	CASSLAGGVDEQYF
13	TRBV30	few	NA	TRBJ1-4	TGTGCCTGGAGTAACAACAGGGCTGAAAAACTGCTTTTT	CAWSNNRAEKLLF
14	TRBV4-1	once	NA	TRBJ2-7	TGCGCCAGCAGCCGCCCAGGGGGGAGCTACGAGCAGTACTTC	CASSRPGGSYEQYF
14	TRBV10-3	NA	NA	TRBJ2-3	TGTGCCATCAGCAATGACCAAATGGCAGATACGCAGTATTTT	CAISNDQMADTQYF
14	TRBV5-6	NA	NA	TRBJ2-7	TGTGCCAGCAGCTTGCGGCAGGGCACCTACGAGCAGTACTTC	CASSLRQGTYEQYF
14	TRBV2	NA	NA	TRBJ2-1	TGTGCCAGCAGTGAAACTTCCACTTACAATGAGCAGTTCTTC	CASSETSTYNEQFF
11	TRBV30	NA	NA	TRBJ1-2	TGTGCCTGGAGTGTACTGCTCGGCTACACCTTC	CAWSVLLGYTF
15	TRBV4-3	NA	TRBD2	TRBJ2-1	TGCGCCAGCAGCCAAGATTTGTCGGGAGGGGGTGAGCAGTTCTTC	CASSQDLSGGGEQFF
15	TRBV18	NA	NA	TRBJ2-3	TGTGCCAGCTCACCTGGCGACAGACTCACAGATACGCAGTATTTT	CASSPGDRLTDTQYF
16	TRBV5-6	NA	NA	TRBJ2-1	TGTGCCAGCAGCTTGGCGTACACCCGGGTAAGCAATGAGCAGTTCTTC	CASSLAYTRVSNEQFF
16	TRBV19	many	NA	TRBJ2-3	TGTGCCAGTAGTATTCCCAGCATAGGTAGCACAGATACGCAGTATTTT	CASSIPSIGSTDTQYF
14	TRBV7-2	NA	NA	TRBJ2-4	TGTGCCAGCAGCTCCCCTCTAGCCAAAAACATTCAGTACTTC	CASSSPLAKNIQYF
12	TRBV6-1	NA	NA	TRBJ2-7	TGTGCCAGCAGATTGACTACGCACGAGCAGTACTTC	CASRLTTHEQYF
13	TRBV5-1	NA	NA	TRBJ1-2	TGCGCCAGCAGCTTGGCGGGCAGGAGTGGCTACACCTTC	CASSLAGRSGYTF
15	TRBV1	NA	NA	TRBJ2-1	TGCACCAGCAGCCTAGTAGCGGGATCGGTCCGTGAGCAGTTCTTC	CTSSLVAGSVREQFF
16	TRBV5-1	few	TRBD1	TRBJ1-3	TGCGCCAGCAGCTATACAGGGGCCACCGGTGAGGAGGTCATATATTTT	CASSYTGATGEEVIYF
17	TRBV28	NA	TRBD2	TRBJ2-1	TGTGCCAGCAGTTTAGCCCAGGGACTAGCGGGGGGCGATGAGCAGTTCTTC	CASSLAQGLAGGDEQFF
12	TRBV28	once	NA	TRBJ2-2	TGTGCCAGCAGGAAGAACACCGGGGAGCTGTTTTTT	CASRKNTGELFF
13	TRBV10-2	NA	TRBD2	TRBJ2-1	TGCGCCAGCAGTGGGACGACTAGCGGTCAGCAGTTCTTC	CASSGTTSGQQFF
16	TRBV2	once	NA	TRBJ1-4	TGTGCCAGCAGTCCCTCCTTCCGTTTGGACTATGAAAAACTGTTTTTT	CASSPSFRLDYEKLFF
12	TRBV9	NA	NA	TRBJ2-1	TGTGCCAGCAGTGTGGCCGTAGGTGAGCAGTTCTTC	CASSVAVGEQFF
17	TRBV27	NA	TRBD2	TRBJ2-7	TGTGCCAGCAGTTTCGGGCGACTAGCGGACTACTCCTACGAGCAGTACTTC	CASSFGRLADYSYEQYF
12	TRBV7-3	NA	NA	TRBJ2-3	TGTGCCAGCAGCAGCGAGGCAGATACGCAGTATTTT	CASSSEADTQYF
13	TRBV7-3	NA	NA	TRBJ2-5	TGTGCCAGCAGCTTGGTTCAACAAGAGACCCAGTACTTC	CASSLVQQETQYF